This T cell receptor beta chain was sequenced for a study of blood T cell repertoires in COVID-19. Across the study: Samples representing acute and convalescent COVID-19 were sourced from the United States, Italy and Spain.

Per the original data handling: Estimates of nucleated cell counts were drawn from the amplification of reference gene primers. This table comes from immunoSEQ multiplex PCR, and its TCRdb copy is limited to in-frame clones, with some not included. That table is the source of V, J and clone size, and D and trimming were worked out from the DNA. The sample contains about 260,000 clones, approximately 86% of which appear only once. The CDR3 runs to 15 residues. Germline-derived CDR1 and CDR2 are MNHEY and SMNVEV (reference sequence). Losses at the gene ends were 11 bases for V and 5 bases for J; bases not matched to a gene: 11.

The TCR sequence derives from a man aged 30 to 45 with active or convalescent COVID-19. V is TRBV27 and J is TRBJ2-5, with TRBD2 matching 13 bases. Specimen: peripheral blood. The CDR3, as DNA: TGTGCCTCCGCCCTGGGACTAGCGGGGCTGGAGACCCAGTACTTC. Translating gives CASALGLAGLETQYF.